The present entry profiles one TCR beta chain with its context. The data were obtained in a study of blood T cell repertoires in COVID-19. On the study more broadly: The United States, Italy and Spain supplied acute and convalescent COVID-19 samples. T cells, B-cell-depleted T cells, or PBMCs supplied cDNA or gDNA.

Germline CDR1 reads MNHEY; CDR2 reads SVGAGI. The V gene lost 7 bases and the J gene lost 5 bases, with 13 bases spanning the gap. The length of the CDR3 is 13 residues. Enrollees, roughly 18 to 89 years old, lived in roughly 24 US areas. Recovery among Cohort 3 donors was established by two negative PCRs, clearance, or symptom resolution. Method: immunoSEQ multiplex PCR; TCRdb's copy keeps in-frame clones and lacks some. In the table there are under 300,000 clones, about nine tenths of which are singletons. This clonotype was obtained from a woman in her forties or fifties who had recovered from COVID-19. The sequenced material came from PBMCs or T cells enriched from blood (not recorded which). V and J are TRBV6-5 and TRBJ2-3; no clear D gene. The CDR3 protein is CASKYFREDTQYF. The CDR3 DNA follows: TGTGCCAGCAAATACTTCCGTGAAGATACGCAGTATTTT.